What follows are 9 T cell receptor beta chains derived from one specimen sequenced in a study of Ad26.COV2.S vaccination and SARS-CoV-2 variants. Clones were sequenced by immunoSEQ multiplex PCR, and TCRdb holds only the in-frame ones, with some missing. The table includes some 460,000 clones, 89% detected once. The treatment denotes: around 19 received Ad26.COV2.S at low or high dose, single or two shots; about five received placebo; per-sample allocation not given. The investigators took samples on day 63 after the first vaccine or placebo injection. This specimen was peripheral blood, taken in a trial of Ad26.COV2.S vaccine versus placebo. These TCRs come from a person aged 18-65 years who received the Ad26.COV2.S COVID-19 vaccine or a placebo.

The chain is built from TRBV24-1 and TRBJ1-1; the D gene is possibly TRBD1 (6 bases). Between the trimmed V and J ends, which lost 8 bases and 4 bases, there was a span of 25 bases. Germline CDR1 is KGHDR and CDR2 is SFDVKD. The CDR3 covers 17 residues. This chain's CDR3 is CATIVGWTQEGGTEAFF. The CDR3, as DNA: TGTGCCACCATTGTCGGTTGGACACAGGAGGGGGGCACTGAAGCTTTCTTT.

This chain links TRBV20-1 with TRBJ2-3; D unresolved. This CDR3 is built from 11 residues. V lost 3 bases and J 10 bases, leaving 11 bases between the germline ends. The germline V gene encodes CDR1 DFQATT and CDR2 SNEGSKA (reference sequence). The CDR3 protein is CSASTLGAQYF. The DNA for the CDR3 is TGCAGTGCTAGTACGCTAGGTGCGCAGTATTTT.

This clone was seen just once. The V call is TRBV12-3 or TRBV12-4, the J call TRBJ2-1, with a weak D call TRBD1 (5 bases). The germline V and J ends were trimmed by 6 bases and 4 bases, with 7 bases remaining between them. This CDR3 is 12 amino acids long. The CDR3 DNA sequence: TGTGCCAGCAGCCGACAGTACAATGAGCAGTTCTTC. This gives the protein CASSRQYNEQFF.

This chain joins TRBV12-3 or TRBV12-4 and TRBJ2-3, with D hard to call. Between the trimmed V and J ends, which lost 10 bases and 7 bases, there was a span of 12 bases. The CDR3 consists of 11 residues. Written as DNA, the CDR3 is TGTGCCACCCGGTATTCAAATACGCAGTATTTT. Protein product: CATRYSNTQYF.

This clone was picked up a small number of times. CDR3 nucleotides: TGTGCCTGGAGAGGACGGAATAATGAAAAACTGTTTTTT. It translates to CAWRGRNNEKLFF. The chain uses TRBV30 and TRBJ1-4; D not certain. The germline V gene encodes CDR1 GTSNPN and CDR2 SVGIG (reference sequence). Deletions cut 3 bases from V and 4 bases from J, with 9 bases between. The CDR3 runs 13 residues.

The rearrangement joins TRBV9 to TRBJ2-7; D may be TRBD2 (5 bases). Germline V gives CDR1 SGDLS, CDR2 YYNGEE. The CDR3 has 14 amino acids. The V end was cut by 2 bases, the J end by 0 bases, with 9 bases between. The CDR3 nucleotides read TGTGCCAGCAGCGTTGAGGGCGCCTCCTACGAGCAGTACTTC. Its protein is CASSVEGASYEQYF.

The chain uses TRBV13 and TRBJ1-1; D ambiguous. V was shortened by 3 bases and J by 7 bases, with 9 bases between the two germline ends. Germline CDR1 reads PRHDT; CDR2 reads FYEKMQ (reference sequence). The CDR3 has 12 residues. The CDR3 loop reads CASSFRAGEAFF. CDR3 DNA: TGTGCCAGCAGCTTCCGGGCCGGTGAAGCTTTCTTT.

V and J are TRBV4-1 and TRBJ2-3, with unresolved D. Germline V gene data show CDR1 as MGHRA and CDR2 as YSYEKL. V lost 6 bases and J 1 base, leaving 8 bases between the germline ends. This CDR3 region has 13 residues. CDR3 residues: CASSPMGTDTQYF. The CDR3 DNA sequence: TGCGCCAGCAGTCCTATGGGCACAGATACGCAGTATTTT.

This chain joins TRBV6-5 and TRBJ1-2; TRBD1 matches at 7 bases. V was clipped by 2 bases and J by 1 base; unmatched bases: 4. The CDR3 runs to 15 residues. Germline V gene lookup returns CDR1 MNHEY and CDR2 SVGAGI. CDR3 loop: CASSYGGTDNYGYTF. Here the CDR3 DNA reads TGTGCCAGCAGTTACGGCGGGACAGATAACTATGGCTACACCTTC.